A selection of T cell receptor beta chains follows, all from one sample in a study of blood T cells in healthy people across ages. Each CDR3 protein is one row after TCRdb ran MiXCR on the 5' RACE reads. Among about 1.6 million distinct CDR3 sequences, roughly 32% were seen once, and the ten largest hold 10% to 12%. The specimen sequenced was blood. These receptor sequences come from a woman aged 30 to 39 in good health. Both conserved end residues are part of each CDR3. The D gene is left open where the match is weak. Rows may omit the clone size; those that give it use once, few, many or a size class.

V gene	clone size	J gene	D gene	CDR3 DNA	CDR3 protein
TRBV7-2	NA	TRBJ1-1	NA	TGTGCCAGCAGCCCGTGGGCGAACACTGAAGCTTTCTTT	CASSPWANTEAFF
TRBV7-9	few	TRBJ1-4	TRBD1	TGTGCCAGCAGCCCAGGGACAGCCCTCTCGGGAGAAAAACTGTTTTTT	CASSPGTALSGEKLFF
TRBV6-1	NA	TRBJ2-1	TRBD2	TGTGCCAGCAGCTTAGCGGGGGCTTCCTTTAATGAGCAGTTCTTC	CASSLAGASFNEQFF
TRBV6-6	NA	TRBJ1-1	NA	TGTGCCAGCAGTTGGCGGGACAAAGGATTCCCTGAAGCTTTCTTT	CASSWRDKGFPEAFF
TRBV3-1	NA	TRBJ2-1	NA	TGTGCCAGCAGCCAAGCGACACTATTTGAGCAGTTCTTC	CASSQATLFEQFF
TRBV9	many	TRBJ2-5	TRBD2	TGTGCCAGCAGCTCCTCTGCTAGCGGGGAGACCCAGTACTTC	CASSSSASGETQYF
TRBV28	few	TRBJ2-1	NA	TGTGCCAGCAGTTTTCTAGACAGGACCTACAATGAGCAGTTCTTC	CASSFLDRTYNEQFF
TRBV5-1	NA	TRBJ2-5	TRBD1	TGCGCCAGCAGCGGTGGGGACAGGGGAGAGACCCAGTACTTC	CASSGGDRGETQYF
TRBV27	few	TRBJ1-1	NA	TGTGCCAGCAGTTTAGAAGGGTGGACTGAAGCTTTCTTT	CASSLEGWTEAFF
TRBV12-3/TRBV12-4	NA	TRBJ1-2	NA	TGTGCCAGCAGTTCACAGCCAGGGAGAGGTGGCTACACCTTC	CASSSQPGRGGYTF
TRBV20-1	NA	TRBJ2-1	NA	TGCAGTGCTAGACCCGTCGGGGCCAGAGGTGAGCAGTTCTTC	CSARPVGARGEQFF
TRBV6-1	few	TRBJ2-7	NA	TGTGCCGGCAGACAGAACGAGCAGTACTTC	CAGRQNEQYF
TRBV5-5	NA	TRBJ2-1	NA	TGTGCCAGCAGCTTGGGGCCCGTTGGTGAGCAGTTCTTC	CASSLGPVGEQFF
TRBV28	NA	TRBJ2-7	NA	TGTGCCAGCAGTTTCCGGGCCACAAACTACGAGCAGTACTTC	CASSFRATNYEQYF
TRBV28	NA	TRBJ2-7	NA	TGTGCCAGCAGTGCGGTCGGCTTAAGCTCCTACGAGCAGTACTTC	CASSAVGLSSYEQYF
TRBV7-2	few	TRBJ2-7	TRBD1	TGTGCCAGCAGCCCTGGATGGACAGGGGACGTGGGGGAGCAGTACTTC	CASSPGWTGDVGEQYF
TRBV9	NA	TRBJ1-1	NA	TGTGCCAGCAGCAACTTCCCCCAGGGCGAAGCTTTCTTT	CASSNFPQGEAFF
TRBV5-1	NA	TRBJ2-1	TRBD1	TGCGCCAGCAGCTTGGCAGGGGGCGAAATGGGCAATGAGCAGTTCTTC	CASSLAGGEMGNEQFF
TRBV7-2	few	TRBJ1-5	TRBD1	TGTGCCAGCAGCACCCAAGACAGGGTGAGCAATCAGCCCCAGCATTTT	CASSTQDRVSNQPQHF
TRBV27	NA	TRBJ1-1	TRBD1	TGTACCAGCAGTACCTACAGGGGAAGCGGCACTGAAGCTTTCTTT	CTSSTYRGSGTEAFF
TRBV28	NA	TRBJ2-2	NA	TGTGCCAGCAGTTCCCCCCGTGGCGGCACCGGGGAGCTGTTTTTT	CASSSPRGGTGELFF
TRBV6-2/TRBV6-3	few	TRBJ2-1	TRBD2	TGTGCCAGCAAAGTGGCGACTAGCGGAATCTATTCCTACAATGAGCAGTTCTTC	CASKVATSGIYSYNEQFF
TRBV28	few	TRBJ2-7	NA	TGTGCCAGCAGTTTACCGAGGACAGCTCCCTACGAGCAGTACTTC	CASSLPRTAPYEQYF
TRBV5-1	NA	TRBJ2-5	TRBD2	TGCGCCAGCAGCCTACTAGCGGGAGAGCAAGAGACCCAGTACTTC	CASSLLAGEQETQYF
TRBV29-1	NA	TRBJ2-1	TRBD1	TGCAGCGTTGAAGGTCTAAGGGACAGCTCCTACAATGAGCAGTTCTTC	CSVEGLRDSSYNEQFF
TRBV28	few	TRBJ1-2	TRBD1	TGTGCCAGCAGTTTTCCTAAGGACAGGGGAAATGGCTACACCTTC	CASSFPKDRGNGYTF
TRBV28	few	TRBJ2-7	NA	TGTGCCAGCGTGTCCCTTAGGGACGAGCAGTACTTC	CASVSLRDEQYF
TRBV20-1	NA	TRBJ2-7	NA	TGCAGTGCTAGAGATGGAACAGGGCGACCCTACGAGCAGTACTTC	CSARDGTGRPYEQYF
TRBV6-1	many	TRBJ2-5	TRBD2	TGTGCCAGCAGTGACACTAGCGGCCCTCAAGAGACCCAGTACTTC	CASSDTSGPQETQYF